This T cell receptor beta chain was retrieved from a study of PD-1 blockade in classical Hodgkin lymphoma. Study overall: Patients were administered nivolumab (3 mg/kg intravenously) every 2 weeks. The study, taken as a whole, reports: Whereas CD4+ TCR diversity had risen significantly by C4D1, CD8+ TCR diversity had not. Baseline TCR diversity was reportedly lower in newly diagnosed patients than in healthy donors. It was reported as lower still in relapsed/refractory patients. Patients were excluded if nivolumab began under 1 year after ASCT (the autologous transplant).

All the patients suffered relapse after autologous stem cell transplantation, and brentuximab vedotin exposure differed. The CDR3 contains 17 residues. V lost 5 bases, J lost 0 bases, and 10 bases stayed unmatched. CDR1 SGHVS and CDR2 FNYEAQ come from the germline V gene. A remark on this clone: Its antigen is not identified.

The method was immunoSEQ multiplex PCR; TCRdb's version includes in-frame clones alone and lacks a portion of them. The sample lists 80,000 to 100,000 clones; roughly 79% were seen once. The chain recombines TRBV7-6 with TRBJ1-1, with TRBD1 matching over 9 bases. The clonotype originates from a human donor with classical Hodgkin lymphoma. The input for sequencing was peripheral blood mononuclear cells (PBMCs), taken before the second cycle of nivolumab. This CDR3 reads CASSPRTGVNMNTEAFF. The CDR3 nucleotides are TGTGCCAGCAGCCCGAGGACAGGGGTTAACATGAACACTGAAGCTTTCTTT. Filled out from reference TRBV7-6 and TRBJ1-1, the complete variable domain reads GAGVSQSPRYKVTKRGQDVALRCDPISGHVSLYWYRQALGQGPEFLTYFNYEAQQDKSGLPNDRFSAERPEGSISTLTIQRTEQRDSAMYRCASSPRTGVNMNTEAFFGQGTRLTVV.